These T cell receptor beta chains were read from a single sample in a study of T cell repertoires in cytomegalovirus infection. Their antigens remain unidentified. TCRdb analysed the reads with MiXCR anew, one entry per CDR3 protein. Of about 890,000 distinct CDR3 sequences listed, approximately 31% are singletons. The sequenced sample was cultured CD8+ T cells from PBMCs, obtained from culture after CMV antigen stimulation. These receptors all stem from a human donor in good health (CMV status not recorded). Some clones in this sample may be carry-over from other donors' samples. The CDR3 runs from the conserved cysteine through the conserved F or W. D genes are given only for firm matches. Only part of the rows carry a size: once, few, many, or a class if the clone is expanded.

d_call: .; j_call: TRBJ1-6; clone_size: .; v_call: TRBV6-6; cdr3_aa: CASSYREYNSPLHF; cdr3_nt: TGTGCCAGCAGTTACAGGGAGTATAATTCACCCCTCCACTTT
d_call: .; j_call: TRBJ2-1; clone_size: .; v_call: TRBV5-1; cdr3_aa: CASEGGPNYNEQFF; cdr3_nt: TGCGCCAGCGAAGGAGGGCCCAATTACAATGAGCAGTTCTTC
d_call: TRBD1; j_call: TRBJ1-1; clone_size: few; v_call: TRBV7-6; cdr3_aa: CASSLVEDRMNTEAFF; cdr3_nt: TGTGCCAGCAGCTTAGTTGAGGACAGGATGAACACTGAAGCTTTCTTT
d_call: .; j_call: TRBJ1-1; clone_size: few; v_call: TRBV6-4; cdr3_aa: CASSAEPRGRVHTEAFF; cdr3_nt: TGTGCCAGCAGTGCCGAACCCCGGGGGAGGGTACACACTGAAGCTTTCTTT
d_call: TRBD1; j_call: TRBJ2-5; clone_size: .; v_call: TRBV12-3/TRBV12-4; cdr3_aa: CASSPQDRGQETQYF; cdr3_nt: TGTGCCAGCAGTCCACAGGACAGGGGGCAAGAGACCCAGTACTTC
d_call: TRBD1; j_call: TRBJ2-2; clone_size: .; v_call: TRBV27; cdr3_aa: CASSLDDRVNTGELFF; cdr3_nt: TGTGCCAGCAGTTTAGATGACAGGGTGAACACCGGGGAGCTGTTTTTT
d_call: .; j_call: TRBJ1-1; clone_size: few; v_call: TRBV6-6; cdr3_aa: CASSVSQGTGTEAFF; cdr3_nt: TGTGCCAGCAGTGTCAGCCAGGGTACAGGGACTGAAGCTTTCTTT
d_call: .; j_call: TRBJ1-1; clone_size: .; v_call: TRBV19; cdr3_aa: CASRIELNTEAFF; cdr3_nt: TGTGCCAGTAGGATTGAACTGAACACTGAAGCTTTCTTT
d_call: TRBD1; j_call: TRBJ2-7; clone_size: .; v_call: TRBV20-1; cdr3_aa: CSAKNRGHWEQYF; cdr3_nt: TGCAGTGCTAAGAACAGGGGGCACTGGGAGCAGTACTTC
d_call: .; j_call: TRBJ2-5; clone_size: .; v_call: TRBV6-2/TRBV6-3; cdr3_aa: CASTPLFDQRTPYQETQYF; cdr3_nt: TGTGCCAGCACTCCCCTGTTTGACCAGAGAACCCCGTACCAAGAGACCCAGTACTTC
d_call: .; j_call: TRBJ1-2; clone_size: .; v_call: TRBV5-4; cdr3_aa: CASSVYGFYYGYTF; cdr3_nt: TGTGCCAGCAGCGTTTACGGGTTTTACTATGGCTACACCTTC
d_call: TRBD1; j_call: TRBJ1-5; clone_size: .; v_call: TRBV27; cdr3_aa: CASSFTGGVQPQHF; cdr3_nt: TGTGCCAGCAGTTTCACAGGGGGGGTACAGCCCCAGCATTTT
d_call: TRBD2; j_call: TRBJ2-2; clone_size: few; v_call: TRBV6-1; cdr3_aa: CASSVVAGEYTGELFF; cdr3_nt: TGTGCCAGCAGTGTGGTAGCGGGGGAATACACCGGGGAGCTGTTTTTT
d_call: TRBD2; j_call: TRBJ2-5; clone_size: few; v_call: TRBV12-3/TRBV12-4; cdr3_aa: CASSPREQRGAYQETQYF; cdr3_nt: TGTGCCAGCAGTCCCCGGGAGCAGCGGGGGGCCTACCAAGAGACCCAGTACTTC
d_call: TRBD1; j_call: TRBJ1-6; clone_size: .; v_call: TRBV9; cdr3_aa: CASSGGQASSYNSPLHF; cdr3_nt: TGTGCCAGCAGCGGCGGACAGGCTAGCTCCTATAATTCACCCCTCCACTTT
d_call: .; j_call: TRBJ1-2; clone_size: .; v_call: TRBV25-1; cdr3_aa: CASSEYGVTNYGYTF; cdr3_nt: TGTGCCAGCAGTGAATACGGCGTCACTAACTATGGCTACACCTTC
d_call: TRBD2; j_call: TRBJ2-1; clone_size: .; v_call: TRBV2; cdr3_aa: CASRLGAGGRIEQFF; cdr3_nt: TGTGCCAGCAGGCTCGGGGCGGGGGGCCGGATTGAGCAGTTCTTC
d_call: TRBD1; j_call: TRBJ1-5; clone_size: .; v_call: TRBV7-6; cdr3_aa: CASSLSAGGRSNQPQHF; cdr3_nt: TGTGCCAGCAGCTTATCCGCAGGGGGCCGGAGCAATCAGCCCCAGCATTTT
d_call: TRBD2; j_call: TRBJ2-1; clone_size: few; v_call: TRBV10-2; cdr3_aa: CASSGTGGKGEQFF; cdr3_nt: TGCGCCAGCAGTGGGACCGGGGGGAAGGGTGAGCAGTTCTTC
d_call: .; j_call: TRBJ2-2; clone_size: few; v_call: TRBV19; cdr3_aa: CATYTGELFF; cdr3_nt: TGTGCCACCTACACCGGGGAGCTGTTTTTT
d_call: TRBD1; j_call: TRBJ2-1; clone_size: many; v_call: TRBV7-9; cdr3_aa: CASSSGQLYNEQFF; cdr3_nt: TGTGCCAGCAGCTCGGGACAGCTTTACAATGAGCAGTTCTTC
d_call: TRBD2; j_call: TRBJ2-2; clone_size: .; v_call: TRBV20-1; cdr3_aa: CSARDRVAGDPGELFF; cdr3_nt: TGCAGTGCTAGAGATCGGGTAGCGGGGGATCCCGGGGAGCTGTTTTTT
d_call: .; j_call: TRBJ2-6; clone_size: few; v_call: TRBV19; cdr3_aa: CASTPGGANVLTF; cdr3_nt: TGTGCCAGTACACCGGGAGGGGCCAACGTCCTGACTTTC
d_call: .; j_call: TRBJ2-7; clone_size: .; v_call: TRBV7-8; cdr3_aa: CASSLPTKQASTYEQYF; cdr3_nt: TGTGCCAGCAGCTTACCTACGAAACAGGCCTCGACCTACGAGCAGTACTTC
d_call: .; j_call: TRBJ2-7; clone_size: few; v_call: TRBV7-9; cdr3_aa: CASSLGGDGRLYEQYF; cdr3_nt: TGTGCCAGCAGCTTAGGGGGGGACGGGAGACTCTACGAGCAGTACTTC
d_call: TRBD1; j_call: TRBJ1-1; clone_size: .; v_call: TRBV6-6; cdr3_aa: CASRGAGGWTEAFF; cdr3_nt: TGTGCCAGCAGAGGAGCAGGGGGCTGGACTGAAGCTTTCTTT
d_call: .; j_call: TRBJ1-5; clone_size: many; v_call: TRBV28; cdr3_aa: CASSFPGSNQPQHF; cdr3_nt: TGTGCCAGCAGTTTCCCAGGGAGCAATCAGCCCCAGCATTTT
d_call: .; j_call: TRBJ2-3; clone_size: .; v_call: TRBV6-1; cdr3_aa: CASIEGGTDTQYF; cdr3_nt: TGTGCCAGCATCGAAGGGGGCACAGATACGCAGTATTTT
d_call: .; j_call: TRBJ1-1; clone_size: .; v_call: TRBV27; cdr3_aa: CASRPYGASNTEAFF; cdr3_nt: TGTGCCAGCAGGCCATACGGGGCATCGAACACTGAAGCTTTCTTT
d_call: .; j_call: TRBJ1-2; clone_size: .; v_call: TRBV27; cdr3_aa: CASSLSKGGVYGYTF; cdr3_nt: TGTGCCAGCAGTTTATCGAAAGGAGGGGTCTATGGCTACACCTTC
d_call: .; j_call: TRBJ2-6; clone_size: few; v_call: TRBV20-1; cdr3_aa: CSARVGARSGANVLTF; cdr3_nt: TGCAGTGCTAGAGTGGGGGCCCGCTCTGGGGCCAACGTCCTGACTTTC
d_call: .; j_call: TRBJ1-1; clone_size: once; v_call: TRBV27; cdr3_aa: CASSLTEQNTEAFF; cdr3_nt: TGTGCCAGCAGTTTGACCGAACAGAACACTGAAGCTTTCTTT
d_call: TRBD1; j_call: TRBJ2-1; clone_size: once; v_call: TRBV9; cdr3_aa: CASSGSGTGGDEQFF; cdr3_nt: TGTGCCAGCAGCGGATCCGGGACAGGGGGCGATGAGCAGTTCTTC
d_call: TRBD1; j_call: TRBJ2-2; clone_size: few; v_call: TRBV7-6; cdr3_aa: CASSLGGAQGSPELFF; cdr3_nt: TGTGCTAGCAGCTTAGGGGGCGCGCAGGGCAGTCCGGAGCTGTTTTTT